This T cell receptor beta chain originates from a study of blood T cell repertoires in COVID-19 (dated by TCRdb to the early 2020s). At the level of the whole study: Samples covering the acute and convalescent phases of COVID-19 were provided by collaborators in the United States, Italy and Spain. The prospective study material was composed of cDNA or gDNA derived from T cells, B-cell-depleted T cells, or PBMCs. Subjects who had been exposed to COVID-19, were actively infected with it, or had recovered from it provided the deeply sampled blood TCRbeta repertoires that made up the dataset. A freely available public database, intended as a resource for researchers studying the immune response to SARS-CoV-2, is where the repertoires were released. Samples were obtained from the ongoing ImmuneRACE study (first 160 participants) and from some 1,200 subjects provided by 6 global collaborators. The sample metadata nearly always contained a de-identified subject ID, COVID-19 status, age in years and sex. Where available, HLA class I and class II types were taken from metadata supplied by the sample provider and were not determined by assay-based typing.

According to the germline V gene, CDR1 reads SGHDT and CDR2 reads YYEEEE. The germline V and J ends show losses of 2 bases and 5 bases respectively, and no gene match explains 5 bases of the junction. Taken from cysteine to phenylalanine, the CDR3 has 15 residues. Just CDR3 DNA is preserved here, 45 bases in frame from base 1. The collaborating institutions used their own protocols to collect whole blood in K2EDTA tubes. For TCRbeta analysis, collaborators shipped samples in one of three forms: frozen whole blood, isolated PBMCs, or DNA extracted from either of those sample types. On this clone: No cognate antigen has been identified for it. The input lacks base qualities; no much larger clone sits a single base away.

TCRbeta CDR3 regions were amplified from genomic DNA using the immunoSEQ Assay, a bias-controlled multiplex PCR. The original pipeline was this. The number of nucleated cells in each sample was estimated by amplification of reference gene primers within the assay. To quantify the absolute abundance of each unique TCRbeta CDR3 rearrangement, sequence reads were collapsed and filtered. For each sample, productive Simpson clonality was calculated as the square root of Simpson's diversity index over productive rearrangements. TCRdb stores this immuneACCESS table with in-frame sequences only. Part of the clones is absent; in the studies checked, under half of the shortfall reflects unresolved V genes, and no reason is known for the rest. The V and J calls and clone size come from that table; D and trimming were worked out from the DNA. This sample is represented by roughly 140,000 clones; 82% of them were singletons. The top ten hold less than 4.5% of the sample.

What the work shows at the level of the full study, not this receptor alone: The quantity of clinical and demographic metadata differed by source and by participant and was supplied without curation.

This clonotype was sampled from a woman aged 80 or older with acute or convalescent COVID-19. The rearranged segments are TRBV5-6 and TRBJ2-1; 9 bases in between match TRBD1. The source material was peripheral blood. The sequence in DNA is TGTGCCAGCAGCTTATTGGGACAGGGTAACAATGAGCAGTTCTTC. Its coded protein is CASSLLGQGNNEQFF.